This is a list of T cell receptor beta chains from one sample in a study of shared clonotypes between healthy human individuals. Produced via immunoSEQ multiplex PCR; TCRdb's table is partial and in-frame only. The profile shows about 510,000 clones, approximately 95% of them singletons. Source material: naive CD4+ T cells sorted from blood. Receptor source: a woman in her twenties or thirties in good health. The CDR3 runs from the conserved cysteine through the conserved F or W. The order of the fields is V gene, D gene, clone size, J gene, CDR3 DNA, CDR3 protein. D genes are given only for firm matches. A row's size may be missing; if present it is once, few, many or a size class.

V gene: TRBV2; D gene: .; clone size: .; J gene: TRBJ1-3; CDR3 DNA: TGTGCCAGCAGTGGACAGATTAGACAGCTTGGAAACACCATATATTTT; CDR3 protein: CASSGQIRQLGNTIYF
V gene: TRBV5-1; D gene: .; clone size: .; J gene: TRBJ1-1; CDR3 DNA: TGCGCCAGCAGCTTAACGACAGGAGCCATGAACACTGAAGCTTTCTTT; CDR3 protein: CASSLTTGAMNTEAFF
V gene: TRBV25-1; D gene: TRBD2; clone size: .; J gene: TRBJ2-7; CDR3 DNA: TGTGCCAGCAGTGTTGCGGGAGTCAGCTCCTACGAGCAGTACTTC; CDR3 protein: CASSVAGVSSYEQYF
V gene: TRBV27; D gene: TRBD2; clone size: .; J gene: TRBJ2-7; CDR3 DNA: TGTGCCAGCAGTTCGATCGGGAGGGCCTTATACGAGCAGTACTTC; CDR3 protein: CASSSIGRALYEQYF
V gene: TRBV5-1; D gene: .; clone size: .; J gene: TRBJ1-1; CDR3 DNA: TGCGCCAGCAGCTTGGTTGGGGGGAACACTGAAGCTTTCTTT; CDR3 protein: CASSLVGGNTEAFF
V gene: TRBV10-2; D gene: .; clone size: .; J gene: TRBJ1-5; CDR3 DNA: TGCGCCAGCCGGGACGCCCGTTGGAGCAATCAGCCCCAGCATTTT; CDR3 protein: CASRDARWSNQPQHF
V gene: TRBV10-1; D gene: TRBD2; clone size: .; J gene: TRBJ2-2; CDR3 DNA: TGCGCCAGCAGGCTAGCGGAGGGGAGCGGGGAGCTGTTTTTT; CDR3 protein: CASRLAEGSGELFF
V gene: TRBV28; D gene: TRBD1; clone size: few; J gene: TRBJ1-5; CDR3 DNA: TGTGCCAGCAGTTCGACAGGGAGCAATCAGCCCCAGCATTTT; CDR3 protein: CASSSTGSNQPQHF
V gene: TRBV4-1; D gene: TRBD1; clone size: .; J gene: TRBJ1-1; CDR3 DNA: TGCGCCAGCAGCCATCATCCGGGACAGGGTCGGACTGAAGCTTTCTTT; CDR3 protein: CASSHHPGQGRTEAFF
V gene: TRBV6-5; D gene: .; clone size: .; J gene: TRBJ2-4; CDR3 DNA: TGTGCCAGCAGTTACCGGCTGAACCTAGCCAAAAACATTCAGTACTTC; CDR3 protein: CASSYRLNLAKNIQYF
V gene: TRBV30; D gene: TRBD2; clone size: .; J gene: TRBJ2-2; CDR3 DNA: TGTGCCTGGAAAGCGGGAGGGAACACCGGGGAGCTGTTTTTT; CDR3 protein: CAWKAGGNTGELFF
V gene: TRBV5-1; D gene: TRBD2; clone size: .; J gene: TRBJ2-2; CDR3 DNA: TGCGCCAGCAGACCCGGGACTAGCGGCAGAACCGGGGAGCTGTTTTTT; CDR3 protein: CASRPGTSGRTGELFF
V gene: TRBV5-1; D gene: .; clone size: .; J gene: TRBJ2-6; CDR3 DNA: TGCGCCAGCAGCCCGGGTGGGGGACCCAATCCGACCGGGGCCAACGTCCTGACTTTC; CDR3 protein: CASSPGGGPNPTGANVLTF
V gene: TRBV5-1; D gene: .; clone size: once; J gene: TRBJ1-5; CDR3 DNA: TGCGCCAGCAGCCTAGACAGTAGCAGCAATCAGCCCCAGCATTTT; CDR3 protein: CASSLDSSSNQPQHF
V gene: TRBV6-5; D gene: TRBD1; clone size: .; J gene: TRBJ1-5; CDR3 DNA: TGTGCCAGCAGTAGGGACAGGGATCAGCCCCAGCATTTT; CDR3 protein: CASSRDRDQPQHF
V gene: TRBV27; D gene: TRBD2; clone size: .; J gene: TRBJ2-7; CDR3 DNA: TGTGCCAGCAGTCCCAAGCGGGAGAGCTACGAGCAGTACTTC; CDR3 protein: CASSPKRESYEQYF
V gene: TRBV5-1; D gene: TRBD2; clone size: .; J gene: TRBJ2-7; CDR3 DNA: TGCGCCAGCAGCCCTCTGCTTCTTTTCGGCGGGAGTGCCCACGAGCAGTACTTC; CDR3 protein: CASSPLLLFGGSAHEQYF
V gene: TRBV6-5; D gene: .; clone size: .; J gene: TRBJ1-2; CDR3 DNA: TGTGCCAGCAGCGCCCCCGGGACCACCTTTTATGGCTACACCTTC; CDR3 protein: CASSAPGTTFYGYTF
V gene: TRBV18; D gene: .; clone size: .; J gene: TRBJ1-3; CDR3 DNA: TGTGCCAGCTCACCGGCTTGGGGAAGGGTTCGCTCTGGAAACACCATATATTTT; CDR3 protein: CASSPAWGRVRSGNTIYF
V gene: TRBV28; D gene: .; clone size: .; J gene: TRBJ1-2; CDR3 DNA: TGTGCCAGCAGGGGGCCTTTGAGGGGCTACACCTTC; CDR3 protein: CASRGPLRGYTF
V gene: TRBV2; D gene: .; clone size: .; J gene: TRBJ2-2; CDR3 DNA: TGTGCCAGCAGATTGGACGGGACCGGGGAGCTGTTTTTT; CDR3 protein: CASRLDGTGELFF
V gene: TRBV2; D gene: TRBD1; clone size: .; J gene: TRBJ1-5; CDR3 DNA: TGTGCCAGCAGTGAGGAGGGACAGGGGGCATATCAGCCCCAGCATTTT; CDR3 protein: CASSEEGQGAYQPQHF
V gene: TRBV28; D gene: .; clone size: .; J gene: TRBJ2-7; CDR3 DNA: TGTGCCAGCAGTCCAGAAGCCCCACGAGGAGGTGAGCAGTACTTC; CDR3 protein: CASSPEAPRGGEQYF
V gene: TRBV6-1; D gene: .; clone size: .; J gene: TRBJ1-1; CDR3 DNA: TGTGCCAGCAGCTTGTTGGTCGCTGAAGCTTTCTTT; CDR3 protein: CASSLLVAEAFF
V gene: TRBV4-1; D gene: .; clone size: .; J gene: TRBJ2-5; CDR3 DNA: TGCGCCAGCAGCCAACCCACCGAGACCCAGTACTTC; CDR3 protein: CASSQPTETQYF
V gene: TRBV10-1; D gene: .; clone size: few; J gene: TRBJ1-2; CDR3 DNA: TGCGCCAGCAGTGCGGCAGGATCGTATGGCTACACCTTC; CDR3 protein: CASSAAGSYGYTF
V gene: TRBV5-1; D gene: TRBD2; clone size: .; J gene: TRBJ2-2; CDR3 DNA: TGCGCCAGCAGCTTTCTAGCGGCCAAATTAGGGACCGGGGAGCTGTTTTTT; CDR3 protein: CASSFLAAKLGTGELFF
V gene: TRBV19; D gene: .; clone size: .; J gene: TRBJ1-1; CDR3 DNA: TGTGCCAGTTCATTTGGGAACACTGAAGCTTTCTTT; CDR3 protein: CASSFGNTEAFF
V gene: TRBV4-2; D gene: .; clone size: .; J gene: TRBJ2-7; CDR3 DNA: TGTGCCAGCAGCCAAGACCATAGCGCCACCGGGGAGCAGTACTTC; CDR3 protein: CASSQDHSATGEQYF